Below, 12 T cell receptor beta chains from the same sample are listed, as sequenced in a study of T cells in Graves' hyperthyroidism and ophthalmopathy. The investigators amplified TCR beta CDR3 regions from RNA transcripts. When the TCR CDR3 underwent first-round RT-PCR, the HTBI primer set was used. MiXCR, run by TCRdb on the multiplex PCR reads, gives a single entry per CDR3 protein. The sample holds about 95,000 distinct CDR3 sequences, about 40% seen once. The sequenced material came from peripheral blood or thyroid tissue (not recorded which). The receptors originated from a woman in her 30s with Graves' hyperthyroidism.

A few counts support this clonotype. The chain couples TRBV29-1 to TRBJ2-7; 9 bases fit TRBD1. The V and J ends lost 5 bases and 2 bases, in that order; junction bases with no gene match: 10. Per the germline V gene, CDR1 is SQVTM and CDR2 is ANQGSEA. The CDR3 is made up of 15 amino acids. CDR3 nucleotide sequence: TGCAGCGTTCCCCGGGGGGACAGGGAGCCCTACGAGCAGTACTTC. Its translation: CSVPRGDREPYEQYF.

As for this clonotype: At one end, the junction sequence differs from germline, possibly due to a read error. The rearrangement joins TRBV5-1 to TRBJ2-2, with TRBD2 matching 8 bases. CDR1 is SGHRS, CDR2 YFSETQ, per germline. CDR3 length: 16 amino acids. CDR3 in amino acids: CAGSLETSDWGGELFF. The CDR3 nucleotides are TGCGCCGGCAGCCTGGAGACTAGCGATTGGGGCGGGGAGCTGTTCTTT.

This clonotype was counted at least ten times. The chain couples TRBV12-3 or TRBV12-4 to TRBJ1-3, with D hard to call. The CDR3 is 14 amino acids. Between the trimmed V and J ends, which lost 4 bases and 1 base, there was a span of 8 bases. CDR3: CASSSLESGNTIYF. The CDR3 DNA follows: TGTGCCAGCAGTTCCCTGGAATCTGGAAACACCATATATTTT.

This chain links TRBV6-1 with TRBJ2-2; 11 bases map to TRBD2. Germline V gene lookup returns CDR1 MNHNS and CDR2 SASEGT. The length of the CDR3 is 16 residues. J lost 7 bases, V lost 6 bases, and 10 bases had no gene match. The CDR3 DNA is TGTGCCAGCAGCCATGGAAGGCTAGCGGGAGGCGGGGAGCTGTTTTTT. Protein: CASSHGRLAGGGELFF.

The gene calls are TRBV7-8 and TRBJ1-5; 7 bases agree with TRBD1. Germline trimming cut 4 bases from V and 4 bases from J; bases unmatched to any gene: 4. CDR1 and CDR2 from the germline V gene are SGHVS and FQNEAQ. CDR3 size: 14 residues. CDR3 DNA sequence: TGTGCCAGCAGCTCGGGACAGACTAATCAGCCCCAGCATTTT. It specifies CASSSGQTNQPQHF.

There are many counts of this clonotype. The chain is built from TRBV20-1 and TRBJ2-7, with unresolved D. This CDR3 has 14 residues. From germline, CDR1 is DFQATT and CDR2 SNEGSKA (reference sequence). The V gene lost 5 bases and the J gene lost 1 base, with 15 bases spanning the gap. CDR3 residues: CSAFSPVVSYEQYF. As DNA, the CDR3 is TGCAGTGCTTTCTCGCCCGTGGTATCCTACGAGCAGTACTTC.

The chain has TRBV19 and TRBJ1-1; the D gene is possibly TRBD1 (6 bases). From germline, CDR1 is LNHDA and CDR2 SQIVND (reference sequence). This CDR3 contains 11 residues. V was clipped by 6 bases and J by 10 bases, with 12 bases between them. The CDR3 DNA follows: TGTGCCAGTAGAACAGGGAAGGGAGCTTTCTTT. Its protein product is CASRTGKGAFF.

Ten or more counts support this clonotype. The chain joins TRBV4-1 to TRBJ2-7, with D possibly TRBD2 on 5 matching bases. V dropped 5 bases and J dropped 3 bases, with 11 bases sitting between them. The germline V gene encodes CDR1 MGHRA and CDR2 YSYEKL. The CDR3 totals 13 residues. The CDR3 region is CASSAGFYYEQYF. CDR3 nucleotides: TGCGCCAGCAGCGCGGGCTTCTACTACGAGCAGTACTTC.

This clonotype was seen a few times. The chain employs TRBV7-9 and TRBJ1-5, with a possible D match to TRBD1 (5 bases). Germline lookup yields CDR1 SEHNR and CDR2 FQNEAQ (reference sequence). V lost 3 bases and J lost 6, with 12 bases in between. The length of the CDR3 is 14 residues. CDR3 coding DNA: TGTGCCAGCAGCTTTTCAGGGCGTGCTCAGCCCCAGCATTTT. As protein: CASSFSGRAQPQHF.

This clonotype occurred many times. The rearrangement joins TRBV7-9 to TRBJ2-7; TRBD2 matches 10 bases. This CDR3 is built from 14 residues. The germline CDR1 and CDR2 sequences are SEHNR and FQNEAQ (reference sequence). Trimming cost V 5 bases and J 4 bases; bases outside gene matches: 5. Here the CDR3 DNA reads TGTGCCAGCAGCCCTAGCGGGAGAGGGTACGAGCAGTACTTC. Translated: CASSPSGRGYEQYF.

The chain has TRBV10-3 and TRBJ1-2; maybe TRBD1 (5 bases). V lost 11 bases and J lost 0, with 19 bases in between. The CDR3 runs to 15 residues. CDR1 is ENHRY, CDR2 SYGVKD, per germline. The DNA for the CDR3 is TGTGCCGCACAGATAACAGGCGACGCTAACTATGGCTACACCTTC. Translated, it gives CAAQITGDANYGYTF.

V is TRBV15 and J is TRBJ1-5; 8 nucleotides match TRBD1. Per the germline V gene, CDR1 is LNHNV and CDR2 is YYDKDF (reference sequence). V gave up 3 bases and J gave up 1 base; unmatched junction bases: 8. The CDR3 loop spans 17 amino acids. The CDR3 coding sequence is TGTGCCACCAGCAGTAGACAGGGGCCCCAGAGCAATCAGCCCCAGCATTTT. This sequence encodes CATSSRQGPQSNQPQHF.